This passage covers 10 T cell receptor beta chains from one sample sequenced in a study of cytomegalovirus exposure and HLA in healthy donors. This PCR relied on a set of 60 Vbeta primers and 13 Jbeta primers. Profiled with immunoSEQ multiplex PCR; TCRdb holds only in-frame clones, not every one. The sample includes roughly 180,000 clones, almost 80% seen only once; the top ten take roughly 1.3%. The sequenced sample was PBMCs. Receptors were obtained from a man aged 30-40 years in good health and CMV-seronegative.

This clone was seen just once. The rearrangement uses TRBV7-6 and TRBJ2-5; 10 bases match TRBD2. The CDR3 loop spans 15 amino acids. The trim removed 0 bases at V and 4 bases at J, leaving 2 bases unmatched. Germline-derived CDR1 and CDR2 are SGHVS and FNYEAQ. CDR3 in amino acids: CASSLASSGGETQYF. The CDR3 DNA sequence: TGTGCCAGCAGCTTAGCCTCTAGCGGGGGAGAGACCCAGTACTTC.

This chain links TRBV20-1 with TRBJ2-3, with D possibly matching TRBD1 (5 bases). The CDR3 is 11 amino acids. V lost 5 bases, J lost 6 bases, and 9 bases lay in between. CDR1 and CDR2 (germline): DFQATT, SNEGSKA (reference sequence). The CDR3 reads CSALGRDTQYF. In nucleotides, the CDR3 is TGCAGTGCTTTGGGGCGGGATACGCAGTATTTT.

As DNA, the CDR3 is TGTGCCAGCAGCTTAAGGGGACAGGTCAATCAGCCCCAGCATTTT. This gives the protein CASSLRGQVNQPQHF. The rearrangement joins TRBV7-2 to TRBJ1-5; 8 bases line up with TRBD1. Per the germline V gene, CDR1 is SGHTA and CDR2 is FQGNSA. The CDR3 length is 15 residues. V trimming: 2 bases; J trimming: 3 bases; junction bases outside the gene matches: 3.

This chain joins TRBV11-1 and TRBJ2-5, with 8 bases aligning to TRBD1. The J call is uncertain, as TRBJ2-7 better fits the DNA end. The CDR3 runs 12 residues. Germline V gives CDR1 SGHAT, CDR2 FQDESV (reference sequence). The CDR3 region is CASSPTGAEQYF. Here the CDR3 DNA reads TGTGCCAGCAGCCCGACAGGGGCCGAGCAGTACTTC.

This rearrangement joins TRBV7-9 to TRBJ2-5, with D uncertain. The germline V gene has CDR1 SEHNR and CDR2 FQNEAQ (reference sequence). With 0 bases removed from V and 4 bases from J, the gap between germline ends came to 6 bases. This CDR3 has 13 amino acids. CDR3 in DNA: TGTGCCAGCAGCTTAGCGGCTGGAGAGACCCAGTACTTC. This gives the protein CASSLAAGETQYF.

The V call is TRBV7-9, the J call TRBJ1-1; maybe TRBD1 (5 bases). CDR1 is SEHNR, CDR2 FQNEAQ, per germline (reference sequence). The V gene lost 2 bases and the J gene lost 1 base, with 11 bases spanning the gap. The CDR3 spans 15 residues. The CDR3 DNA is TGTGCCAGCAGCTTACCAATGGGGGGGAACACTGAAGCTTTCTTT. Translation: CASSLPMGGNTEAFF. The entire variable domain, with the rest obtained from reference TRBV7-9 and TRBJ1-1, is as follows: DTGVSQNPRHKITKRGQNVTFRCDPISEHNRLYWYRQTLGQGPEFLTYFQNEAQLEKSRLLSDRFSAERPKGSFSTLEIQRTEQGDSAMYLCASSLPMGGNTEAFFGQGTRLTVV.

Concerning this clone: Germline is not matched at one junction end, which may reflect a read error. CDR3 protein: CASGLLGTGLNPPQHF. The CDR3 DNA sequence: TGTGCCAGCGGCCTACTTGGGACAGGCCTTAATCCGCCCCAGCATTTT. The rearrangement links TRBV27 to TRBJ1-5; 8 bases map to TRBD1. In germline, CDR1 is MNHEY, CDR2 SMNVEV (reference sequence). The CDR3 is 16 amino acids.

The chain employs TRBV6-6 and TRBJ2-1, with 8 bases lining up with TRBD1. The CDR3 is 13 amino acids. V lost 2 bases, J lost 10 bases, and 4 bases stayed unmatched. CDR1 is MNHNY, CDR2 SVGAGI, per germline (reference sequence). The CDR3 region has the DNA TGTGCCAGCAGTTACGCCACAGGGGGGGAGCAGTTCTTC. Translation: CASSYATGGEQFF.

This chain links TRBV5-4 with TRBJ2-1, with 7 nucleotides matching TRBD2. The CDR3 totals 15 residues. V trimming: 0 bases; J trimming: 9 bases; junction bases outside the gene matches: 9. CDR1 is SGHNT and CDR2 is YYREEE in the germline V gene (reference sequence). The CDR3: CASSLALAEGSEQFF. The CDR3 DNA sequence: TGTGCCAGCAGCTTGGCTCTAGCGGAGGGGAGTGAGCAGTTCTTC.

The J gene is TRBJ2-5, the V gene TRBV5-4, with D perhaps TRBD2 (6 bases). Matching the DNA end better, TRBJ2-7 makes the J call doubtful. Germline lookup yields CDR1 SGHNT and CDR2 YYREEE (reference sequence). This CDR3 comprises 14 residues. The CDR3 reads CASSPRDSFYEQYF. The CDR3 nucleotides read TGTGCCAGCAGCCCCCGGGACTCCTTCTACGAGCAGTACTTC.